The following is a TCR beta chain sequence with its context. Its specificity is not known. This entry comes from a study of chemoradiotherapy in HPV16-positive cancers. Study observations and caveats: For HPV16-positive patients, expanding HPV-responsive T cells associated with longer recurrence-free survival. Only a couple of HPV16-positive patients supplied the functional HPV-specificity definition.

Repertoires were sampled repeatedly during chemoradiotherapy. Method: immunoSEQ multiplex PCR; TCRdb's copy keeps in-frame clones and lacks some. Altogether about 22,000 clones are present, 80% to 90% being singletons, with the ten largest covering more than 5%. Trimming took 2 bases from V and 4 from J, leaving 14 bases between them. CDR1 SGHVS and CDR2 FQNEAQ come from the germline V gene. This CDR3 has 15 amino acids. The chain combines TRBV7-8 with TRBJ1-2; D gene unclear. The TCR comes from a human donor with HPV-associated anogenital cancer. The sample in question was blood, obtained from a patient who underwent chemoradiotherapy. DNA for the CDR3: TGTGCCAGCAGCTTACAAAAATGGGTATCCTATGGCTACACCTTC. Amino acids: CASSLQKWVSYGYTF.